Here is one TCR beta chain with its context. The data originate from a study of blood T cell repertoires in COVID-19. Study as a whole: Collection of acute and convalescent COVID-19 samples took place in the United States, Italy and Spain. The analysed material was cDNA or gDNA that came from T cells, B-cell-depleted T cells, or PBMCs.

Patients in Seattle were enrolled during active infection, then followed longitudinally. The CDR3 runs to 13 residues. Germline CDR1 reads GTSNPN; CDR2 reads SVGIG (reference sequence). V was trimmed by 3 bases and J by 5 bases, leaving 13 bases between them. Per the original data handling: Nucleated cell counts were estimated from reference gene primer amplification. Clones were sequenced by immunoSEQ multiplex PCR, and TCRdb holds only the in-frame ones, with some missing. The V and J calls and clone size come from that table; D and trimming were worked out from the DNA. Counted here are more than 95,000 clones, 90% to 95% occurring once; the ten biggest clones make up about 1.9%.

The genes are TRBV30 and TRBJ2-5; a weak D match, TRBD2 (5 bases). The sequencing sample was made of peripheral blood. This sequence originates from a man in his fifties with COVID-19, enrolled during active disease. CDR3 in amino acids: CAWSRGPQETQYF. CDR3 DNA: TGTGCCTGGAGCAGAGGGCCACAGGAGACCCAGTACTTC.